Shown below are 20 T cell receptor beta chains from a single sample sequenced in a study of Graves' ophthalmopathy and Graves' hyperthyroidism. Using RNA transcripts, the TCR beta CDR3 regions were amplified. In the first round, RT-PCR was carried out with HTBI primers, and a multiplex PCR formed the second round. TCRdb ran MiXCR on the multiplex PCR reads and lists one entry per CDR3 protein. Of hundreds of thousands of distinct CDR3 sequences listed, more than 20% were seen once; the top ten hold roughly 3%. Sequencing was done on a sample of peripheral blood. The receptor source for this set is a young woman with stable Graves' hyperthyroidism.

The chain carries TRBV7-2 and TRBJ1-1; TRBD1 is a possible D gene (5 bases). Germline CDR1 SGHTA, CDR2 FQGNSA. Trimming pared 5 bases from V and 0 bases from J, leaving 10 bases between. The CDR3 loop spans 14 amino acids. The chain's CDR3 is CASSERGMNTEAFF. For the CDR3, the DNA is TGTGCCAGCAGCGAAAGGGGCATGAACACTGAAGCTTTCTTT.

Many counts were recorded for this clonotype. The rearrangement links TRBV19 to TRBJ1-2; D remains unclear. V was pared by 3 bases and J by 0 bases, with 14 bases between. Looked up from germline, CDR1 is LNHDA and CDR2 is SQIVND (reference sequence). This CDR3 contains 16 residues. The CDR3 bases are TGTGCCAGTAGTATTTCCCCAAGACCTACTAACTATGGCTACACCTTC. This encodes CASSISPRPTNYGYTF.

The gene calls are TRBV15 and TRBJ1-5, with TRBD1 as a possible D gene (6 bases). The CDR3 runs 14 residues. CDR1 is LNHNV, CDR2 YYDKDF, per germline (reference sequence). With 9 bases removed from V and 1 base from J, the gap between germline ends came to 13 bases. This CDR3 is CATSGRGSNQPQHF. The CDR3 region has the DNA TGTGCCACTAGCGGCAGGGGCAGCAATCAGCCCCAGCATTTT.

This clonotype was detected ten times or more. CDR3 sequence reads: CASTATGYPGELFF. CDR3 in DNA: TGTGCCAGCACCGCCACGGGGTACCCCGGGGAGCTGTTTTTT. V is TRBV12-3 or TRBV12-4 and J is TRBJ2-2; possible D gene TRBD2, 5 bases. This CDR3 has 14 residues. V was trimmed by 7 bases and J by 6 bases, leaving 15 bases between them.

This chain connects TRBV5-1 to TRBJ1-1; TRBD1 is a possible D gene (6 bases). Germline CDR1 SGHRS, CDR2 YFSETQ. The germline V and J ends were trimmed by 2 bases and 10 bases, with 15 bases remaining between them. The CDR3 length is 13 residues. CDR3 sequence (DNA): TGCGCCAGCAGCTTTTCAGGGGAAAGTGGAGCTTTCTTT. Its protein is CASSFSGESGAFF. Full variable domain (missing parts from reference TRBV5-1 and TRBJ1-1): KAGVTQTPRYLIKTRGQQVTLSCSPISGHRSVSWYQQTPGQGLQFLFEYFSETQRNKGNFPGRFSGRQFSNSRSEMNVSTLELGDSALYLCASSFSGESGAFFGQGTRLTVV.

This clonotype was picked up a small number of times. This sequence joins TRBV11-2 and TRBJ2-2; weak D call: TRBD1 (5 bases). CDR1 and CDR2 from the germline V gene are SGHAT and FQNNGV. With 5 bases removed from V and 6 bases from J, the gap between germline ends came to 19 bases. This CDR3 comprises 16 residues. Written as DNA, the CDR3 is TGTGCCAGCAGCCCAACCATGGGGCGACGGGCCGGGGAGCTGTTTTTT. Its translation is CASSPTMGRRAGELFF.

CDR3 region: CASRWAGGLYEQYF. The DNA for the CDR3 is TGTGCCAGCAGATGGGCAGGGGGTTTATACGAGCAGTACTTC. The V call is TRBV2, the J call TRBJ2-7, with 7 positions matching TRBD1. This CDR3 is built from 14 residues. Germline values: CDR1 SNHLY, CDR2 FYNNEI. The V and J ends lost 6 bases and 4 bases, in that order; junction bases with no gene match: 9.

The table lists this clonotype with a few counts. The V call is TRBV7-2, the J call TRBJ2-5; 9 bases map to TRBD2. Germline V lookup: CDR1 SGHTA, CDR2 FQGNSA. With 6 bases clipped from V and 4 bases from J, the junction kept 3 bases outside the gene matches. CDR3 length: 13 residues. CDR3 loop: CASSFSGRETQYF. The CDR3 region has the DNA TGTGCCAGCAGTTTTAGCGGGAGAGAGACCCAGTACTTC.

The chain is built from TRBV28 and TRBJ1-5; 8 bases match TRBD1. The CDR3 contains 17 residues. V lost 5 bases to trimming and J lost 0 bases; unmatched junction nucleotides: 9. Germline CDR1 reads MDHEN; CDR2 reads SYDVKM. This CDR3 reads CASSRDRLGNSNQPQHF. The CDR3 DNA follows: TGTGCCAGCAGTCGGGACAGGTTGGGGAATAGCAATCAGCCCCAGCATTTT. Together with reference TRBV28 and TRBJ1-5, the CDR3 gives the full variable domain: DVKVTQSSRYLVKRTGEKVFLECVQDMDHENMFWYRQDPGLGLRLIYFSYDVKMKEKGDIPEGYSVSREKKERFSLILESASTNQTSMYLCASSRDRLGNSNQPQHFGDGTRLSIL.

This clonotype was counted many times. The chain combines TRBV12-3 or TRBV12-4 with TRBJ2-7; weak D call: TRBD2 (6 bases). The V end was cut by 6 bases, the J end by 3 bases, with 12 bases between. There are 13 residues in the CDR3. The chain's CDR3 is CASSRLDHYEQYF. The CDR3 region has the DNA TGTGCCAGCAGCCGACTAGACCACTACGAGCAGTACTTC.

The V call is TRBV2, the J call TRBJ2-7; the D is unclear. The V end lost 0 bases, the J end lost 12 bases, and 12 bases lay between the germline ends. The germline CDR1 and CDR2 sequences are SNHLY and FYNNEI. The CDR3 covers 12 residues. CDR3 coding DNA: TGTGCCAGCAGTGAAGCTAACAGTTTACGGTACTTC. Translation: CASSEANSLRYF.

This chain uses TRBV6-1 with TRBJ1-5; D uncertain. V lost 7 bases and J 0 bases, leaving 7 bases between the germline ends. Germline assignment: CDR1 MNHNS and CDR2 SASEGT. This CDR3 is built from 13 residues. As DNA, the CDR3 is TGTGCCAGCACCGGGGATAGCAATCAGCCCCAGCATTTT. Amino acids: CASTGDSNQPQHF.

The table lists this clonotype with many counts. The rearrangement links TRBV19 to TRBJ1-1, with unresolved D. This CDR3 is 15 amino acids long. CDR1 is LNHDA and CDR2 is SQIVND in the germline V gene (reference sequence). Trimming shortened V by 1 base and J by 5 bases, and 14 bases separated the two germline ends. CDR3 DNA: TGTGCCAGTAGTATAGGAGGACCCGGACGGACTGAAGCTTTCTTT. This sequence encodes CASSIGGPGRTEAFF.

This clonotype was seen at least ten times. This CDR3 is CASRRTGVYEQYF. The DNA of the CDR3 is TGTGCCAGCAGGAGGACAGGGGTATACGAGCAGTACTTC. V and J are TRBV6-5 and TRBJ2-7, with 9 bases aligning to TRBD1. The CDR3 has 13 amino acids. Germline assignment: CDR1 MNHEY and CDR2 SVGAGI. Trimming took 6 bases from V and 4 from J; bases not matched to a gene: 4.

In this sample, this clonotype turned up once. The V call is TRBV10-3, the J call TRBJ1-2, with D hard to call. This CDR3 contains 12 residues. Germline V CDR1 and CDR2: ENHRY, SYGVKD. With 2 bases removed from V and 6 bases from J, the gap between germline ends came to 7 bases. The CDR3 DNA reads TGTGCCATCAGTGAGCAAAGGAATGGCTACACCTTC. Encoded protein: CAISEQRNGYTF.

Ten or more counts support this clonotype. V usage is TRBV20-1 and J usage is TRBJ2-7, with 7 bases identical to TRBD2. This CDR3 has 14 amino acids. Germline-derived CDR1 and CDR2 are DFQATT and SNEGSKA (reference sequence). J gave up 0 bases and V 2 bases, and 4 bases lay outside the gene matches. CDR3 protein: CSARPLANSYEQYF. In DNA form, the CDR3 reads TGCAGTGCTAGACCACTAGCGAACTCCTACGAGCAGTACTTC.

Ten or more counts support this clonotype. The chain recombines TRBV20-1 with TRBJ2-5, with 11 bases fitting TRBD2. CDR3 size: 16 residues. The germline V gene has CDR1 DFQATT and CDR2 SNEGSKA (reference sequence). The ends lost 0 bases at V and 1 base at J; junction bases unmatched: 4. DNA for the CDR3: TGCAGTGCTAGAGATAGACTAGCGGGACGCCAAGAGACCCAGTACTTC. This codes for CSARDRLAGRQETQYF.

This clonotype has ten or more counts. The chain has TRBV12-3 or TRBV12-4 and TRBJ2-7; perhaps TRBD1 as D (5 bases). The V and J ends lost 2 bases and 1 base respectively, with 9 bases between them. CDR3 size: 14 residues. This chain's CDR3 is CASSLQGSSYEQYF. The CDR3 DNA reads as TGTGCCAGCAGTTTACAGGGTTCTTCCTACGAGCAGTACTTC.

This clonotype was found many times. The CDR3 sequence: CASSFPESYEQYF. CDR3 bases: TGTGCCAGCAGTTTTCCCGAGTCCTACGAGCAGTACTTC. The gene calls are TRBV28 and TRBJ2-7, with D uncertain. V lost 3 bases and J 1 base, leaving 7 bases between the germline ends. The CDR3 runs to 13 residues. In germline, CDR1 is MDHEN, CDR2 SYDVKM.

This chain links TRBV6-1 with TRBJ1-2; D remains unclear. Trimming removed 6 bases from V and 6 bases from J, with 20 bases in between. Germline V gives CDR1 MNHNS, CDR2 SASEGT. The CDR3 has 15 residues. The CDR3 DNA is TGTGCCAGCAGGCTTCCGACGGGTCGCGGTCATGGCTACACCTTC. Its protein is CASRLPTGRGHGYTF.